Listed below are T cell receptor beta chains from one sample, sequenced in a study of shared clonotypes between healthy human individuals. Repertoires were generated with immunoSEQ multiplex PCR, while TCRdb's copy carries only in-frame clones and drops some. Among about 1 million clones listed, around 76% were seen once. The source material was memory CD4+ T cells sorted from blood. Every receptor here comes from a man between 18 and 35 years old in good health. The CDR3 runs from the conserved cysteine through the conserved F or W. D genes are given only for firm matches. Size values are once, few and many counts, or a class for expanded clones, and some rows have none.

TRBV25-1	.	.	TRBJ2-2	TGTGCCAGCACCACATACCGGGCCCCGTGGGAGCTGTTTTTT	CASTTYRAPWELFF
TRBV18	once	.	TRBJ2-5	TGTGCCAGCTCAGACGGACAAGAGACCCAGTACTTC	CASSDGQETQYF
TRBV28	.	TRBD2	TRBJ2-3	TGTGCCAGCAAGGGGAGCGGGAGGGCCCTCGGCACAGATACGCAGTATTTT	CASKGSGRALGTDTQYF
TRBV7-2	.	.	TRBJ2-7	TGTGCCAGCAGCTCGATGCAAGGACTCTACGAGCAGTACTTC	CASSSMQGLYEQYF
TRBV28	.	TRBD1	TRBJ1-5	TGTGCCAGCAGTGGCTCTGGGACAGGGTCCAATCAGCCCCAGCATTTT	CASSGSGTGSNQPQHF
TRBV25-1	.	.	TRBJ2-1	TGTGCCAGCAGGCGGGGTTCGAGCAATGAGCAGTTCTTC	CASRRGSSNEQFF
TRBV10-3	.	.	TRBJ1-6	TGTGCCATCAGTGAGTCTGGGGGGGCTGGGGATAATTCACCCCTCCACTTT	CAISESGGAGDNSPLHF
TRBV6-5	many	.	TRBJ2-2	TGTGCCAGCAGTTACTCGTATGTTTCCGGGGAGCTGTTTTTT	CASSYSYVSGELFF
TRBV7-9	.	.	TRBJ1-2	TGTGCCAGCAGCTTACCCGAAGTTAACTATGGCTACACCTTC	CASSLPEVNYGYTF
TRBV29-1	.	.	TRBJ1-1	TGCAGCGCTTCTCGTTTAGGGACTAACACTGAAGCTTTCTTT	CSASRLGTNTEAFF
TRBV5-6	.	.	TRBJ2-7	TGTGCCAGCAGCGCTGGACGGAGGAGCTCCTACGAGCAGTACTTC	CASSAGRRSSYEQYF
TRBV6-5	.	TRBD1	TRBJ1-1	TGTGCCAGCAGATTTACAGGGGAAAGCAGCACTGAAGCTTTCTTT	CASRFTGESSTEAFF
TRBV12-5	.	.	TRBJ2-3	TGTGCTAGTGGTGTTACTGGGAATACGCAGTATTTT	CASGVTGNTQYF
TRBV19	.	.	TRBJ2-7	TGTGCCAGTAGCATACAGGGCTACGAGCAGTACTTC	CASSIQGYEQYF
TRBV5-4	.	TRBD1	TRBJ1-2	TGTGCCAGCACCTTGGGGAAACGGACAGGGGAATATGGCTACACCTTC	CASTLGKRTGEYGYTF
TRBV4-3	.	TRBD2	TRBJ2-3	TGCGCCAGCAGCCAAGATCCTCTAGCGGTGAACACAGATACGCAGTATTTT	CASSQDPLAVNTDTQYF
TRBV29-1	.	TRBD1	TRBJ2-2	TGCAGCGTTGGAACCGGGACAGGGATAACCGGGGAGCTGTTTTTT	CSVGTGTGITGELFF
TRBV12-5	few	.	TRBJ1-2	TGTGCTAAAGGGGCGTACAATGGCTACACCTTC	CAKGAYNGYTF
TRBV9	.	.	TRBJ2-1	TGTGCCAGCAGCTCCCCTCCCGGGGGGCTGAGCTCCTACAATGAGCAGTTCTTC	CASSSPPGGLSSYNEQFF
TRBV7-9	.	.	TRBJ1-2	TGTGCCAGCAGCTCGCGACAGCTAACTAACTATGGCTACACCTTC	CASSSRQLTNYGYTF
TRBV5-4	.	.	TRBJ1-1	TGTGCCAGCAGCCCCCAGGGTGGAGACACTGAAGCTTTCTTT	CASSPQGGDTEAFF
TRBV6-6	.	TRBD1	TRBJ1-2	TGTGCCAGCAGCCGAGGACAGGGGGGGAACTATGGCTACACCTTC	CASSRGQGGNYGYTF
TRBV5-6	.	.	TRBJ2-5	TGTGCCAGCAGCTTGGTGTCAGCGGGGACCCAGTACTTC	CASSLVSAGTQYF
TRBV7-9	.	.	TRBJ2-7	TGTGCCAGCAGCCTTAGCGTCGAGCAGTACTTC	CASSLSVEQYF
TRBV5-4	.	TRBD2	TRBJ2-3	TGTGCCAGCAGCCCGGGACTAGCGGGGGGGCAGGATACGCAGTATTTT	CASSPGLAGGQDTQYF
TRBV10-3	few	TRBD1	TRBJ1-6	TGTGCCATCAGAGAAACAACCAGACAGGGGGCTGATTCACCCCTCCACTTT	CAIRETTRQGADSPLHF
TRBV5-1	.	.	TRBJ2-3	TGCGCCAGCAGCTTGAATATGGATACGCAGTATTTT	CASSLNMDTQYF
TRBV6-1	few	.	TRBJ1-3	TGTGCCACCAAGCTTGACTTCTCTGGAAACACCATATATTTT	CATKLDFSGNTIYF
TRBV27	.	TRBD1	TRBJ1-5	TGTGCCAGCAGGGGACAGGGGAGCCTGAATCAGCCCCAGCATTTT	CASRGQGSLNQPQHF
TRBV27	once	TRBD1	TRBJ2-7	TGTGCCAGCAGCTATCTGAGGACAGGATACTACGAGCAGTACTTC	CASSYLRTGYYEQYF
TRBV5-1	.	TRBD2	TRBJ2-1	TGCGCCAGCAGCATAACTAGCGGGGCCGCCATTTACAATGAGCAGTTCTTC	CASSITSGAAIYNEQFF
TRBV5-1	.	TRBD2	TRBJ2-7	TGCGCCAGCAGCTTGGACCCTAGCGGGAGTTCAGTGCAGTACTTC	CASSLDPSGSSVQYF
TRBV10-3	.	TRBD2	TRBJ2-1	TGTGCCATCAGTGAATCGACCGGGACTAGCGGGGACAATGAGCAGTTCTTC	CAISESTGTSGDNEQFF
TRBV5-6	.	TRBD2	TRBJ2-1	TGTGCCAGCAGCCGGGGACTAGCGGGGTTGGATGAGCAGTTCTTC	CASSRGLAGLDEQFF
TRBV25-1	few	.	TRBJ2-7	TGTGCCAGCAGGGTGGAGTCCCTTGGGGGCGAGCAGTACTTC	CASRVESLGGEQYF
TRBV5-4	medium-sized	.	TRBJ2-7	TGTGCCAGCAGCTCCGGACAATCCTACGAGCAGTACTTC	CASSSGQSYEQYF
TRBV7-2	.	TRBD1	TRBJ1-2	TGTGCCAGCAGCCTCAGACAGGGGGATGGCTACACCTTC	CASSLRQGDGYTF
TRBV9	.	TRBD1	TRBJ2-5	TGTGCCAGCAGCGTAGCCCAGACAGGGGTAGGGGAGACCCAGTACTTC	CASSVAQTGVGETQYF
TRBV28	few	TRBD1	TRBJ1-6	TGTGCCAGCAACCTTCAGGGGGCGGTTAATTCACCCCTCCACTTT	CASNLQGAVNSPLHF
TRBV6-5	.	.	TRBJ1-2	TGTGCCAGCAGTTACGGACAGCCTTTCGGCTACACCTTC	CASSYGQPFGYTF
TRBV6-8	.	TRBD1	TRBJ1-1	TGTGCCAGCAGGAAGGGACAGGGCCAACCTTCCGCTGAAGCTTTCTTT	CASRKGQGQPSAEAFF
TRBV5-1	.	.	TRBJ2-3	TGCGCCAGCAGTTTGCCGGGACTTTCCACAGATACGCAGTATTTT	CASSLPGLSTDTQYF
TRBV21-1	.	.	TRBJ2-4	TGTGCCACCGGGACTGAACTAGCCAAAAACATTCAGTACTTC	CATGTELAKNIQYF
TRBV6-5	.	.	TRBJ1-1	TGTGCCAGCAGTTACGGGCGAGGACAGATTGAAGCTTTCTTT	CASSYGRGQIEAFF
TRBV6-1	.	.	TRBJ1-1	TGTGCCAGCAGTGAGGGGCGGCAGGCTGAAGCTTTCTTT	CASSEGRQAEAFF
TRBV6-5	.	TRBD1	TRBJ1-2	TGTGCCAGCAGTTACCGCCCCGGGACAGCTAACTATGGCTACACCTTC	CASSYRPGTANYGYTF
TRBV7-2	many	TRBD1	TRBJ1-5	TGTGCCAGCAGCTCGCAGCCAGGGGGCCCCAGGCCCCAGCATTTT	CASSSQPGGPRPQHF